This passage covers 19 T cell receptor beta chains from one sample sequenced in a study of CD8 T cells in ankylosing spondylitis. No antigens are known for them. Study results and limitations: One TCR beta motif, made up of seven to nine highly homologous variants, appeared characteristic of ankylosing spondylitis blood.

TCRdb passed the 5' RACE reads through MiXCR, listing each CDR3 protein once. Of more than 250,000 distinct CDR3 sequences listed, roughly 8% are singletons. Source material: blood, either unsorted or a sorted T cell fraction (not recorded which). The receptors were gathered from a male donor with ankylosing spondylitis.

This clonotype was counted between two and nine times. The chain carries TRBV27 and TRBJ2-4; D is unresolved. V gave up 0 bases and J gave up 0 bases, with 9 bases separating them. The CDR3 extends over 16 amino acids. Germline CDR1 and CDR2: MNHEY and SMNVEV (reference sequence). The CDR3 sequence is CASSLSIGLAKNIQYF. CDR3 DNA sequence: TGTGCCAGCAGTTTATCCATCGGGTTAGCCAAAAACATTCAGTACTTC.

This clonotype was detected only a few times. This chain joins TRBV11-2 and TRBJ2-7; no clear D. The germline CDR1 and CDR2 sequences are SGHAT and FQNNGV. V was cut by 1 base and J by 2 bases, with 9 bases left in between. This CDR3 spans 14 amino acids. The CDR3 DNA is TGTGCCAGCAGCTTAGTTGGCAACACCTACGAGCAGTACTTC. It translates to CASSLVGNTYEQYF.

This clonotype showed up just a few times. The chain is built from TRBV7-8 and TRBJ1-1; TRBD1 agrees at 9 bases. Trimming cost V 4 bases and J 3 bases; bases outside gene matches: 3. This CDR3 has 14 amino acids. Germline CDR1 is SGHVS and CDR2 is FQNEAQ. The CDR3 protein is CASSWRDRDTEAFF. The CDR3 DNA follows: TGTGCCAGCAGCTGGCGGGACAGGGACACTGAAGCTTTCTTT.

This clonotype was observed a handful of times. The rearrangement joins TRBV29-1 to TRBJ2-7, with TRBD2 as a possible D gene (5 bases). The CDR3 covers 12 residues. CDR1 is SQVTM and CDR2 is ANQGSEA in the germline V gene. The V end was cut by 7 bases, the J end by 3 bases, with 13 bases between. CDR3 sequence (DNA): TGCAGCGCCGAGGGCGTCGGCTACGAGCAGTACTTC. Protein product: CSAEGVGYEQYF.

This clonotype was observed a few times. The chain couples TRBV7-3 to TRBJ2-7; tentative D call: TRBD2 (6 bases). Between the trimmed V and J ends, which lost 2 bases and 1 base, there was a span of 12 bases. The CDR3 has 15 amino acids. The germline V gene has CDR1 SGHTA and CDR2 FQGTGA. CDR3: CASSLVGGPSYEQYF. CDR3 DNA sequence: TGTGCCAGCAGCTTAGTGGGAGGCCCATCCTACGAGCAGTACTTC.

This clonotype was counted at least ten times. The chain joins TRBV7-9 to TRBJ2-2; tentatively, D is TRBD1 (6 bases). Deletions cut 4 bases from V and 5 bases from J, with 17 bases between. This CDR3 contains 16 residues. The germline V gene has CDR1 SEHNR and CDR2 FQNEAQ (reference sequence). The CDR3: CASSSFTGHNTGELFF. The DNA for the CDR3 is TGTGCCAGCAGCTCGTTTACGGGACATAATACCGGGGAGCTGTTTTTT.

This clonotype was counted a few times. This chain uses TRBV7-2 with TRBJ2-2; TRBD2 matches 8 bases. V shed 1 base, J shed 6 bases, and the junction held 10 bases outside the gene matches. The CDR3 has 17 amino acids. Germline V gene lookup returns CDR1 SGHTA and CDR2 FQGNSA. CDR3 sequence: CASSLGLAGTSPGELFF. Here the CDR3 DNA reads TGTGCCAGCAGCTTAGGATTAGCGGGGACCTCCCCCGGGGAGCTGTTTTTT.

CDR3 nucleotides: TGTGCCAGCAGCTTAGCGGACAGGGGCTACGAGCAGTACTTC. This gives the protein CASSLADRGYEQYF. The genes are TRBV7-9 and TRBJ2-7; 9 bases match TRBD1. V shed 0 bases, J shed 3 bases, and the junction held 0 bases outside the gene matches. The V gene's germline CDR1 is SEHNR and CDR2 FQNEAQ (reference sequence). This CDR3 is built from 14 residues.

This clonotype was found a few times. The DNA of the CDR3 is TGCAGTGCGGAGGGGACAGCCTACCAAAACATTCAGTACTTC. The encoded protein is CSAEGTAYQNIQYF. The chain recombines TRBV20-1 with TRBJ2-4, with D possibly TRBD1 on 7 matching bases. The CDR3 spans 14 residues. V was pared by 6 bases and J by 5 bases, with 17 bases between. CDR1 and CDR2 from the germline V gene are DFQATT and SNEGSKA (reference sequence).

V and J are TRBV6-5 and TRBJ2-7; TRBD1 matches at 9 bases. This CDR3 spans 12 amino acids. Trimming at V came to 7 bases and at J to 6 bases, leaving 4 bases not matched to a gene. The germline V gene encodes CDR1 MNHEY and CDR2 SVGAGI. The CDR3 region has the DNA TGTGCCAGCAAGGGGACAGGGACCGAGCAGTACTTC. Protein sequence: CASKGTGTEQYF.

This clonotype was observed at least ten times. The chain employs TRBV5-1 and TRBJ2-7; tentatively, D is TRBD1 (5 bases). Germline V lookup: CDR1 SGHRS, CDR2 YFSETQ. Deletions cut 2 bases from V and 0 bases from J, with 9 bases between. The CDR3 length is 14 residues. In DNA form, the CDR3 reads TGCGCCAGCAGCTTTACAGGAAGCTCCTACGAGCAGTACTTC. Amino acid sequence: CASSFTGSSYEQYF.

The sample holds a few counts of this clonotype. The chain recombines TRBV29-1 with TRBJ1-5; 8 nucleotides agree with TRBD1. Germline CDR1 SQVTM, CDR2 ANQGSEA. V lost 7 bases to trimming and J lost 5 bases; unmatched junction nucleotides: 7. The CDR3 covers 13 residues. CDR3 nucleotide sequence: TGCAGCGGCGGACAGGGTCCGGATCAGCCCCAGCATTTT. This codes for CSGGQGPDQPQHF.

The chain links TRBV12-3 or TRBV12-4 to TRBJ2-7, with D perhaps matching TRBD1 (6 bases). This CDR3 region has 14 residues. V dropped 6 bases and J dropped 1 base, with 13 bases sitting between them. CDR3 in amino acids: CASRTTGLSYEQYF. The CDR3 DNA is TGTGCCAGCAGAACGACAGGTCTGTCCTACGAGCAGTACTTC.

V gene TRBV24-1 combines with J gene TRBJ2-1; 16 bases align to TRBD2. Germline V lookup: CDR1 KGHDR, CDR2 SFDVKD. This CDR3 has 19 residues. Trimming cost V 3 bases and J 1 base; bases outside gene matches: 5. The CDR3 protein is CATSDPGLAGGPSYNEQFF. CDR3 DNA sequence: TGTGCCACCAGTGATCCGGGACTAGCGGGAGGGCCGTCCTACAATGAGCAGTTCTTC.

This clonotype was seen more than once but under ten times. The chain uses TRBV10-2 and TRBJ2-2; D is perhaps TRBD1 or TRBD2 (5 bases each). This CDR3 region has 15 residues. Germline CDR1 reads WSHSY; CDR2 reads SAAADI. V was pared by 7 bases and J by 5 bases, with 17 bases between. This CDR3 is CASTRGPARTGELFF. The CDR3 region has the DNA TGCGCCAGCACCCGGGGACCAGCGAGAACCGGGGAGCTGTTTTTT.

This clonotype has ten or more counts. The chain joins TRBV12-5 to TRBJ2-3; 9 bases line up with TRBD2. Germline V gene sequence: CDR1 LGHNT, CDR2 FRNRAP. With 5 bases clipped from V and 5 bases from J, the junction kept 14 bases outside the gene matches. The CDR3 is made up of 17 amino acids. CDR3 in DNA: TGTGCTAGTGGTCCCCGGGTTAGCGGGAGATGGGGAGATACGCAGTATTTT. Translation: CASGPRVSGRWGDTQYF.

CDR3 region: CASSQTGQGAYEQYF. CDR3 nucleotide sequence: TGTGCCAGCAGTCAGACGGGACAGGGGGCCTACGAGCAGTACTTC. The rearrangement joins TRBV7-6 to TRBJ2-7; 11 nucleotides match TRBD1. This CDR3 has 15 amino acids. V trimming: 6 bases; J trimming: 2 bases; junction bases outside the gene matches: 6. The germline CDR1 and CDR2 sequences are SGHVS and FNYEAQ.

The table lists this clonotype with many counts. This chain uses TRBV4-3 with TRBJ2-3; the match to TRBD2 covers 8 bases. J was trimmed by 2 bases and V by 7 bases; bases with no gene match: 14. The CDR3 is 17 residues long. Germline V gene sequence: CDR1 LGHNA, CDR2 YSLEER. The CDR3 here is CASTPGSGSRYTDTQYF. For the CDR3, the DNA is TGCGCCAGCACCCCAGGGAGCGGGAGCCGTTACACAGATACGCAGTATTTT.

This clonotype has only a few counts. The chain is built from TRBV27 and TRBJ2-5; 11 bases line up with TRBD1. V lost 5 bases, J lost 6 bases, and 5 bases stayed unmatched. In germline, CDR1 is MNHEY, CDR2 SMNVEV (reference sequence). This CDR3 contains 14 residues. As DNA, the CDR3 is TGTGCCAGCAGTCCGGGGACAGGGGGAAAGACCCAGTACTTC. The encoded protein is CASSPGTGGKTQYF.